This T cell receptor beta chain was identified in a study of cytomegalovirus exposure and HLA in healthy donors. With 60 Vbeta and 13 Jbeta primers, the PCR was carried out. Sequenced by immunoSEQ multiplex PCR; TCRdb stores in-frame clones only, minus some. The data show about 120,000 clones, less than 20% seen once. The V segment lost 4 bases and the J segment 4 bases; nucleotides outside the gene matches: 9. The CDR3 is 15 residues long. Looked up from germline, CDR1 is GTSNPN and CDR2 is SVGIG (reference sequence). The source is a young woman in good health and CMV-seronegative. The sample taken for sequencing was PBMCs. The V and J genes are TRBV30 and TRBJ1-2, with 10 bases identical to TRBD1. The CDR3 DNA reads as TGTGCCTGGACTATCGGACAGGGGGGTCCCTATGGCTACACCTTC. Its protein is CAWTIGQGGPYGYTF. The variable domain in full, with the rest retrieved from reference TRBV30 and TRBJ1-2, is SQTIHQWPATLVQPVGSPLSLECTVEGTSNPNLYWYRQAAGRGLQLLFYSVGIGQISSEVPQNLSASRPQDRQFILSSKKLLLSDSGFYLCAWTIGQGGPYGYTFGSGTRLTVV.